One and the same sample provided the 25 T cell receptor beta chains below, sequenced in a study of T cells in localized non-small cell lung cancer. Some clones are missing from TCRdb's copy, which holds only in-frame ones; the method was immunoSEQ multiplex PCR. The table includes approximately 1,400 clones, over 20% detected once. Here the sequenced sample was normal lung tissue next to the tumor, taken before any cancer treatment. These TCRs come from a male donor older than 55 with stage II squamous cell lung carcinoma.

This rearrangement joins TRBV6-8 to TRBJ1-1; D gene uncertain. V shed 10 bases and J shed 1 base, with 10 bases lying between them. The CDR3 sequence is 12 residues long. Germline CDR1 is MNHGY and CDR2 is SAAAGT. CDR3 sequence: CATAQENTEAFF. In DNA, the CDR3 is TGTGCCACCGCCCAGGAGAACACTGAAGCTTTCTTT.

CDR3 DNA: TGTGCCAGCAGCTTGGGAGTGTGGGTGAAGCTTTACAATGAGCAGTTCTTC. As protein: CASSLGVWVKLYNEQFF. The chain uses TRBV11-3 and TRBJ2-1; perhaps TRBD2 as D (5 bases). The ends were cut back, 3 bases at V and 4 bases at J, with 19 bases in the middle. The CDR3 runs to 17 residues. Germline V gene sequence: CDR1 SGHNT, CDR2 YENEEA. The full variable domain, its missing parts supplied by reference TRBV11-3 and TRBJ2-1, is EAGVVQSPRYKIIEKKQPVAFWCNPISGHNTLYWYLQNLGQGPELLIRYENEEAVDDSQLPKDRFSAERLKGVDSTLKIQPAELGDSAVYLCASSLGVWVKLYNEQFFGPGTRLTVL.

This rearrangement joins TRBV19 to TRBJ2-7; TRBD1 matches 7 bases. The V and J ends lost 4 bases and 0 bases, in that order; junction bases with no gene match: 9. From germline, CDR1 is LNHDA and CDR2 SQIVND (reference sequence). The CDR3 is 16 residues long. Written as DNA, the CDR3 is TGTGCCAGTAGTACAACAGGGGCTTGGGACTCCTACGAGCAGTACTTC. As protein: CASSTTGAWDSYEQYF.

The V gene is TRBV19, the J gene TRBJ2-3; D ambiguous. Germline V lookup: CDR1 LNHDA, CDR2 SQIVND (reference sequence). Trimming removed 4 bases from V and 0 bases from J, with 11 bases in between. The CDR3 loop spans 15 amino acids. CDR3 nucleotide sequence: TGTGCCAGTAGTAGTACAGCCACTAGCACAGATACGCAGTATTTT. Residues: CASSSTATSTDTQYF.

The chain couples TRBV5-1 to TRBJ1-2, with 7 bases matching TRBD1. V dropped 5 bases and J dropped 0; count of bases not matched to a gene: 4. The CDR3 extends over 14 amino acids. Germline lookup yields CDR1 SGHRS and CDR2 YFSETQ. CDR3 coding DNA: TGCGCCAGCAGTTCCGGGACAGCTAACTATGGCTACACCTTC. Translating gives CASSSGTANYGYTF.

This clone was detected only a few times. For the CDR3, the DNA is TGTGCCAGCAGCTTGGCCGGCGGGAAACCGTCCTACAATGAGCAGTTCTTC. Encoded protein: CASSLAGGKPSYNEQFF. The rearrangement joins TRBV11-3 to TRBJ2-1, with D perhaps TRBD2 (6 bases). Trimming took off 3 bases at V and 1 base at J, with 16 bases between the two ends. CDR3 length equals 17 residues. CDR1 and CDR2 (germline): SGHNT, YENEEA.

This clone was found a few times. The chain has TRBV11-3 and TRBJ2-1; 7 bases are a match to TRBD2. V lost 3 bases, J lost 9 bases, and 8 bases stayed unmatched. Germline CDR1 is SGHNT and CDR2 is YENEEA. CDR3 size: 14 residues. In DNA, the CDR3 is TGTGCCAGCAGCTTCGTGCGGGGAGGGCTTGAGCAGTTCTTC. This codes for CASSFVRGGLEQFF.

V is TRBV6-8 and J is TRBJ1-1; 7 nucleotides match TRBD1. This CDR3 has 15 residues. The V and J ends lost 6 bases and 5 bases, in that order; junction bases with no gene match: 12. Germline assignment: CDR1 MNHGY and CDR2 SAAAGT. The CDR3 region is CASRVNRGVGTEAFF. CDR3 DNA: TGTGCCAGCAGAGTTAACAGGGGCGTAGGGACTGAAGCTTTCTTT.

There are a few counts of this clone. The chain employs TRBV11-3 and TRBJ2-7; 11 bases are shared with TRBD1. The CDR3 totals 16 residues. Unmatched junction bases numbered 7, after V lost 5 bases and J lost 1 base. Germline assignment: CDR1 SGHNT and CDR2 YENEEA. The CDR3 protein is CASSLLGQGGSYEQYF. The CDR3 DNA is TGTGCCAGCAGCCTACTGGGACAGGGGGGGTCCTACGAGCAGTACTTC.

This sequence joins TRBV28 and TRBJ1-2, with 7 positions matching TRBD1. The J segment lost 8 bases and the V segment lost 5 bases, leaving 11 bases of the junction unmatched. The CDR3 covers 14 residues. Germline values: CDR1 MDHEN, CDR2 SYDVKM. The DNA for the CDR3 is TGTGCCAGCAGTACCCCTGACAGGGCGCAAGGCTACACCTTC. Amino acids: CASSTPDRAQGYTF.

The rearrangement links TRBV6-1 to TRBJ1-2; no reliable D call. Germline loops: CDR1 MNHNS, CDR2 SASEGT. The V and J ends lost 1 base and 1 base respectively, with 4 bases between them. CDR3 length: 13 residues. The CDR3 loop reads CASSEDSNYGYTF. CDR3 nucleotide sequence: TGTGCCAGCAGTGAAGACAGTAACTATGGCTACACCTTC.

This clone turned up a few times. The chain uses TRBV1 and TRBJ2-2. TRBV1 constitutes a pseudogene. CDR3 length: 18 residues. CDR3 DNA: TGCGCCAGCAGCCAAGTTGGGACGGGCCAGGGAAACACCGGGGAGCTGTTTTTT. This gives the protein CASSQVGTGQGNTGELFF.

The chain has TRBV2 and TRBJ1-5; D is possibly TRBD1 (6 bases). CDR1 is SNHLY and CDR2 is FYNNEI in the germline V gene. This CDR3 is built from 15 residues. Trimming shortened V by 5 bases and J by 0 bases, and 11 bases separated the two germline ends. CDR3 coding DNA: TGTGCCAGCAGTATCGGACAGATTAGCAATCAGCCCCAGCATTTT. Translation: CASSIGQISNQPQHF.

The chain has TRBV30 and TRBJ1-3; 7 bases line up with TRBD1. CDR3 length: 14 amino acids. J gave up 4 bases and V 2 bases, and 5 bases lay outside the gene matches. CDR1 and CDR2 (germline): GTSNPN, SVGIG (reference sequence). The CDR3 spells CAWSLDRSGNTIYF. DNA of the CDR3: TGTGCCTGGAGTTTGGACAGGTCCGGAAACACCATATATTTT.

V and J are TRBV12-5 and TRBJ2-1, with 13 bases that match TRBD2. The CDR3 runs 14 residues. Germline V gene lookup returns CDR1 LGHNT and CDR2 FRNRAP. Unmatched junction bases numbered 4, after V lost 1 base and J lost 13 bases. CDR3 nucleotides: TGTGCTAGTGGTTTGGGGGGGACTAGCGGGAATCAGTTCTTC. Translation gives CASGLGGTSGNQFF. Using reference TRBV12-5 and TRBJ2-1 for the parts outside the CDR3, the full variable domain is DARVTQTPRHKVTEMGQEVTMRCQPILGHNTVFWYRQTMMQGLELLAYFRNRAPLDDSGMPKDRFSAEMPDATLATLKIQPSEPRDSAVYFCASGLGGTSGNQFFGPGTRLTVL.

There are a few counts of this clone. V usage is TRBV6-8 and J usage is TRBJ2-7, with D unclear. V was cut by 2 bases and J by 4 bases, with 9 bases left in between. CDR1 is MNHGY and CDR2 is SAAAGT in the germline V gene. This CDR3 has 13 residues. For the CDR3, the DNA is TGTGCCAGCAGTTACGCCCCAGGTTACGAGCAGTACTTC. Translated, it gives CASSYAPGYEQYF.

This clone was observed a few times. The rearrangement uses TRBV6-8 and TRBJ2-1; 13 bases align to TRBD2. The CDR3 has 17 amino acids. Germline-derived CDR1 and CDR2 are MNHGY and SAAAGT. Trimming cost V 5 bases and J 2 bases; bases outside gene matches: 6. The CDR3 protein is CASSPRTSGSTYNEQFF. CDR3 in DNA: TGTGCCAGCAGTCCCCGGACTAGCGGGAGCACCTACAATGAGCAGTTCTTC.

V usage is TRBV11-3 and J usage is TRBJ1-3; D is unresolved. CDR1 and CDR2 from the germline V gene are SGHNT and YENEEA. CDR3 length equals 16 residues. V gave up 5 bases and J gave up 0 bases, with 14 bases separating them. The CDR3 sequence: CASSLNTGFSGNTIYF. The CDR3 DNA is TGTGCCAGCAGCCTAAACACCGGATTCTCTGGAAACACCATATATTTT.

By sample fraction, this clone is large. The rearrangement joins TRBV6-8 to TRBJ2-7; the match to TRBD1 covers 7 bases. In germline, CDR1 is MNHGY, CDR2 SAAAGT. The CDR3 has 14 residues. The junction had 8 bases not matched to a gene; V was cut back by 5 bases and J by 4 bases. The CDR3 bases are TGTGCCAGCAGTATCCTGACAGGGATTTACGAGCAGTACTTC. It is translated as CASSILTGIYEQYF.

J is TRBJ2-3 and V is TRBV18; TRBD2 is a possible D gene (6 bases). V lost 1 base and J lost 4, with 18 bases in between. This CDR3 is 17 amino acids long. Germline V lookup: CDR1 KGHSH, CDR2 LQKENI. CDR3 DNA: TGTGCCAGCTCACCACTGTTCGTGGGAGGCCCCGCAGATACGCAGTATTTT. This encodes CASSPLFVGGPADTQYF.

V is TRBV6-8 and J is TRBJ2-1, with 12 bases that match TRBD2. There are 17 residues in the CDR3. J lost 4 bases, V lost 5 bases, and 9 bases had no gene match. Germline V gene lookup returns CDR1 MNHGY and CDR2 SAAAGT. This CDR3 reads CASSRTSGVGPYNEQFF. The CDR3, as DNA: TGTGCCAGCAGTCGGACTAGCGGGGTGGGGCCGTACAATGAGCAGTTCTTC.

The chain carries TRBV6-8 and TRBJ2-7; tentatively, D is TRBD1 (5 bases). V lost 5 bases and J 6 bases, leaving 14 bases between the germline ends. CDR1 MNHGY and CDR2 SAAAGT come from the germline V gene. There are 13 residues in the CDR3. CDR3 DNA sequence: TGTGCCAGCAGTGAGTCCCAGGGTTTCGAGCAGTACTTC. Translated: CASSESQGFEQYF.

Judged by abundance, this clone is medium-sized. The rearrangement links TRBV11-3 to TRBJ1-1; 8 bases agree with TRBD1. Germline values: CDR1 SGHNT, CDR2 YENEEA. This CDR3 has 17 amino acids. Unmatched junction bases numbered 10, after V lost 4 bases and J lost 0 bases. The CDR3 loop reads CASSSGGAGYMNTEAFF. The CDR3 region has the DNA TGTGCCAGCAGCTCAGGGGGCGCGGGGTATATGAACACTGAAGCTTTCTTT.

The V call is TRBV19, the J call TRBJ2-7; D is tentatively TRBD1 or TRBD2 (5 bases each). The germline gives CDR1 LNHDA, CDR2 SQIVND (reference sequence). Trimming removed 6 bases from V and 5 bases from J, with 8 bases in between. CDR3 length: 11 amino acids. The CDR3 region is CASSLGDEQYF. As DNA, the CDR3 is TGTGCCAGTAGCCTGGGGGACGAGCAGTACTTC.

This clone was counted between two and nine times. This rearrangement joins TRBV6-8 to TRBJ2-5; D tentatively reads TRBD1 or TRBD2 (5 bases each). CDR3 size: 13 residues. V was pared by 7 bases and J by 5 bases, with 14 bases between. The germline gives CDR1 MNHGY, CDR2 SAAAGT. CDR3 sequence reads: CASTSGLGETQYF. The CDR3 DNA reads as TGTGCCAGCACCTCGGGGCTCGGGGAGACCCAGTACTTC.